This T cell receptor beta chain came from a study of cytomegalovirus exposure and HLA in healthy donors. Overall study findings and caveats: What was likely a sequencing artifact was a cluster of highly shared sequence variants. Segments of the TCR beta V type were, in most cases, productive about 87% or about 30% of the time in an earlier analysis. In a later analysis, V- and J-gene trimming of beta chains associated with a DCLRE1C missense variant, replicated independently.

The sample holds a few counts of this clone. What it binds is unknown. The PCR employed 60 Vbeta primers together with 13 Jbeta primers. Assay used: immunoSEQ multiplex PCR; TCRdb lists only in-frame clones, some missing. The repertoire holds 120,000 to 150,000 clones, about 70% seen once, with 1.5% to 2% in the top ten. Per the germline V gene, CDR1 is MGHRA and CDR2 is YSYEKL. V shed 6 bases and J 0 bases; nucleotides not matched to a gene: 3. This CDR3 contains 15 residues. The chain combines TRBV4-1 with TRBJ1-4, with TRBD1 identical over 8 bases. The sample taken for sequencing was PBMCs. The sequence derives from a woman aged 40-49 years in good health and CMV-seronegative. CDR3 amino acids: CASSQTGATNEKLFF. DNA for the CDR3: TGCGCCAGCAGTCAGACAGGGGCAACTAATGAAAAACTGTTTTTT.